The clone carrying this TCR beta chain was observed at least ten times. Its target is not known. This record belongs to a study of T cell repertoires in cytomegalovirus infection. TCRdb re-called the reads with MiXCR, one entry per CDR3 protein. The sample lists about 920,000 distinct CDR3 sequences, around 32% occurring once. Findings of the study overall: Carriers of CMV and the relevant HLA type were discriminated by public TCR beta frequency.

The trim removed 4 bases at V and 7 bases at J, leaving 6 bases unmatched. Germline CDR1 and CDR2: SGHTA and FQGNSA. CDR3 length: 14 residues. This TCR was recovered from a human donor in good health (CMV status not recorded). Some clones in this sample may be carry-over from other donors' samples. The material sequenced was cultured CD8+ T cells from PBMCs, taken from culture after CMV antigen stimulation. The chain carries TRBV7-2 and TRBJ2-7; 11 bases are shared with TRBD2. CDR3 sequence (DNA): TGTGCCAGCAGCTCGACTAGCGGGGACCGTGAGCAGTACGTC. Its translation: CASSSTSGDREQYV.